This entry lists 25 T cell receptor beta chains sequenced from one sample in a study of shared clonotypes between healthy human individuals. CD45RO-negative, CCR7-selected cells formed the naive CD8 fraction, which excluded terminally differentiated effector memory CD45RA+ cells. Measured with immunoSEQ multiplex PCR; TCRdb has only the in-frame clones, and not every one. Among roughly 2 million clones, approximately 95% were seen once, and the ten largest hold more than 0.95%. The sequenced sample consisted of naive CD8+ T cells sorted from blood. The receptor source for this set is a young man in good health.

The chain recombines TRBV4-1 with TRBJ1-6, with 7 nucleotides matching TRBD1. Germline lookup yields CDR1 MGHRA and CDR2 YSYEKL. V lost 2 bases, J lost 5 bases, and 3 bases stayed unmatched. CDR3 length equals 15 residues. The CDR3 DNA reads TGCGCCAGCAGCCAACGGGACAGCAATAATTCACCCCTCCACTTT. Translated, it gives CASSQRDSNNSPLHF.

The V and J genes are TRBV28 and TRBJ2-2, with TRBD2 matching 10 bases. Germline V CDR1 and CDR2: MDHEN, SYDVKM. The CDR3 covers 23 residues. After removal of 1 base from V and 5 bases from J, the junction contained 25 bases not matched to a gene. This chain's CDR3 is CASSLFLGEDRSGGASRTGELFF. In DNA, the CDR3 is TGTGCCAGCAGTTTATTCCTCGGAGAGGACCGGAGCGGGGGGGCCAGTAGGACCGGGGAGCTGTTTTTT.

This clone was observed a single time. The chain employs TRBV11-2 and TRBJ2-3, with 9 bases matching TRBD2. The V gene end was trimmed by 8 bases and the J gene end by 2 bases; junction bases not matched to a gene: 11. Germline lookup yields CDR1 SGHAT and CDR2 FQNNGV. The length of the CDR3 is 16 residues. The CDR3 DNA reads as TGTGCCAGCTCCCGTGGGCTAGCGGGGTTCACAGATACGCAGTATTTT. Protein: CASSRGLAGFTDTQYF.

The chain has TRBV7-8 and TRBJ2-5; D may correspond to TRBD1 or TRBD2 (5 bases each). Trimming took 4 bases from V and 5 from J, leaving 23 bases between them. The CDR3 totals 17 residues. From germline, CDR1 is SGHVS and CDR2 FQNEAQ. CDR3 DNA: TGTGCCAGCAGCTCCCTCGAACAGGATACTGAGGGGGAGACCCAGTACTTC. Its protein is CASSSLEQDTEGETQYF. Based on the CDR3 plus reference TRBV7-8 and TRBJ2-5, the full variable domain is GAGVSQSPRYKVAKRGQDVALRCDPISGHVSLFWYQQALGQGPEFLTYFQNEAQLDKSGLPSDRFFAERPEGSVSTLKIQRTQQEDSAVYLCASSSLEQDTEGETQYFGPGTRLLVL.

V is TRBV6-6 and J is TRBJ2-1; D is uncertain. V was trimmed by 1 base and J by 5 bases, leaving 9 bases between them. The CDR3 is made up of 14 amino acids. Germline CDR1 is MNHNY and CDR2 is SVGAGI (reference sequence). CDR3 nucleotide sequence: TGTGCCAGCAGTTACTGGCCCGGTAACAATGAGCAGTTCTTC. Protein sequence: CASSYWPGNNEQFF.

The V and J genes are TRBV19 and TRBJ2-7; D ambiguous. CDR1 is LNHDA, CDR2 SQIVND, per germline (reference sequence). CDR3 length: 15 residues. Between the trimmed V and J ends, which lost 3 bases and 2 bases, there was a span of 14 bases. The CDR3 loop reads CASSIRRAETYEQYF. CDR3 in DNA: TGTGCCAGTAGTATCCGCCGGGCCGAAACCTACGAGCAGTACTTC.

V and J are TRBV29-1 and TRBJ2-5, with 7 positions matching TRBD2. CDR3 length equals 17 residues. CDR1 SQVTM and CDR2 ANQGSEA come from the germline V gene. Trimming cost V 4 bases and J 5 bases; bases outside gene matches: 19. The CDR3 region is CSVVPLEGRGTGETQYF. The CDR3 nucleotides are TGCAGCGTTGTGCCCTTGGAGGGGCGGGGGACCGGGGAGACCCAGTACTTC.

The chain links TRBV11-2 to TRBJ2-4, with TRBD2 identical over 7 bases. The CDR3 has 14 residues. From germline, CDR1 is SGHAT and CDR2 FQNNGV. J gave up 3 bases and V 4 bases, and 3 bases lay outside the gene matches. The CDR3 DNA follows: TGTGCCAGCAGCTCTGGACTAGACAAAAACATTCAGTACTTC. This encodes CASSSGLDKNIQYF.

The chain links TRBV6-5 to TRBJ2-1; D possibly corresponds to TRBD2 (6 bases). In germline, CDR1 is MNHEY, CDR2 SVGAGI. Deletions cut 6 bases from V and 3 bases from J, with 15 bases between. CDR3 size: 15 residues. Here the CDR3 DNA reads TGTGCCAGCAGCGGAGGAGGGGAAGGCTACAATGAGCAGTTCTTC. This sequence encodes CASSGGGEGYNEQFF.

V is TRBV19 and J is TRBJ2-7; 10 positions agree with TRBD1. Trimming removed 4 bases from V and 3 bases from J; junction bases left unmatched: 3. The CDR3 sequence is 14 residues long. Germline assignment: CDR1 LNHDA and CDR2 SQIVND (reference sequence). CDR3 sequence: CASSTGQGDYEQYF. CDR3 DNA sequence: TGTGCCAGTAGTACCGGACAGGGGGACTACGAGCAGTACTTC.

This clone was observed once. The chain is built from TRBV19 and TRBJ2-7; TRBD2 aligns across 13 bases. This CDR3 region has 16 residues. The V segment lost 5 bases and the J segment 0 bases; nucleotides outside the gene matches: 4. The V gene's germline CDR1 is LNHDA and CDR2 SQIVND (reference sequence). CDR3 in amino acids: CASSPRTSGGSYEQYF. The CDR3 DNA follows: TGTGCCAGTAGTCCCCGGACTAGCGGGGGCTCCTACGAGCAGTACTTC.

The chain is built from TRBV2 and TRBJ1-2; 7 nucleotides match TRBD1. V was pared by 6 bases and J by 2 bases, with 6 bases of the junction left unmatched. CDR3 length equals 14 residues. Per germline, CDR1 SNHLY and CDR2 FYNNEI. As DNA, the CDR3 is TGTGCCAGCAGGCCGACAGGGCCGAACTATGGCTACACCTTC. It is translated as CASRPTGPNYGYTF.

The chain employs TRBV7-9 and TRBJ2-1; TRBD2 aligns across 8 bases. The germline V gene has CDR1 SEHNR and CDR2 FQNEAQ (reference sequence). V shed 5 bases and J 9 bases; nucleotides not matched to a gene: 9. This CDR3 spans 14 amino acids. The DNA for the CDR3 is TGTGCCAGCAGCCCGGGAGGGCCCTATAGTGAGCAGTTCTTC. This gives the protein CASSPGGPYSEQFF.

This chain links TRBV2 with TRBJ1-2; TRBD1 aligns across 9 bases. This CDR3 region has 15 residues. Germline CDR1 SNHLY, CDR2 FYNNEI. J lost 4 bases, V lost 8 bases, and 11 bases had no gene match. CDR3 in amino acids: CASFGAGTGIYGYTF. CDR3 DNA: TGTGCCAGCTTTGGGGCGGGGACAGGGATCTATGGCTACACCTTC.

The CDR3 region is CASTPGGVQPQHF. The CDR3 DNA reads as TGTGCCAGCACCCCGGGGGGGGTACAGCCCCAGCATTTT. The chain has TRBV2 and TRBJ1-5; D possibly corresponds to TRBD1 (5 bases). Germline CDR1 is SNHLY and CDR2 is FYNNEI. Trimming pared 7 bases from V and 7 bases from J, leaving 14 bases between. The CDR3 extends over 13 amino acids.

This chain joins TRBV4-3 and TRBJ2-1; TRBD2 is a possible D gene (7 bases). Germline CDR1 LGHNA, CDR2 YSLEER. The V gene lost 4 bases and the J gene lost 0 bases, with 16 bases spanning the gap. The CDR3 contains 17 residues. The CDR3 here is CASSPLGEGGSYNEQFF. The CDR3 DNA follows: TGCGCCAGCAGCCCCCTTGGGGAGGGGGGCTCCTACAATGAGCAGTTCTTC.

This chain links TRBV27 with TRBJ1-2; possible D gene TRBD1, 5 bases. Germline CDR1 reads MNHEY; CDR2 reads SMNVEV (reference sequence). CDR3 size: 14 residues. V lost 1 base and J 6 bases, leaving 12 bases between the germline ends. CDR3 bases: TGTGCCAGCAGTTTATTGGCAGGGTCGCATGGCTACACCTTC. Amino acid sequence: CASSLLAGSHGYTF.

This clone has just one count. The rearrangement joins TRBV27 to TRBJ2-7, with 14 bases that match TRBD2. The V gene end was trimmed by 5 bases and the J gene end by 2 bases; junction bases not matched to a gene: 8. Germline loops: CDR1 MNHEY, CDR2 SMNVEV (reference sequence). The CDR3 spans 17 residues. Here the CDR3 DNA reads TGTGCCAGCAGTCGCGGGACTAGCGGGAGAACTCCCTACGAGCAGTACTTC. Residues: CASSRGTSGRTPYEQYF.

The chain uses TRBV5-4 and TRBJ2-5, with 7 bases lining up with TRBD1. The junction had 8 bases not matched to a gene; V was cut back by 0 bases and J by 0 bases. CDR3 length equals 17 residues. Germline assignment: CDR1 SGHNT and CDR2 YYREEE (reference sequence). CDR3 protein: CASSLDPGTEDQETQYF. The DNA of the CDR3 is TGTGCCAGCAGCTTGGATCCCGGGACAGAAGACCAAGAGACCCAGTACTTC. The full variable domain, rest sourced from reference TRBV5-4 and TRBJ2-5, is ETGVTQSPTHLIKTRGQQVTLRCSSQSGHNTVSWYQQALGQGPQFIFQYYREEENGRGNFPPRFSGLQFPNYSSELNVNALELDDSALYLCASSLDPGTEDQETQYFGPGTRLLVL.

The chain uses TRBV11-2 and TRBJ2-4; D remains unclear. CDR1 and CDR2 (germline): SGHAT, FQNNGV. CDR3 length: 14 residues. V was clipped by 0 bases and J by 0 bases, with 3 bases between them. The CDR3 is CASSLEVAKNIQYF. The CDR3 DNA follows: TGTGCCAGCAGCTTAGAGGTAGCCAAAAACATTCAGTACTTC.

This chain uses TRBV30 with TRBJ2-2; D unclear. Trimming left V 1 base short and J 5 bases short, with 2 bases between. CDR1 and CDR2 (germline): GTSNPN, SVGIG (reference sequence). This CDR3 spans 11 amino acids. CDR3 in amino acids: CAWSETGELFF. DNA of the CDR3: TGTGCCTGGAGTGAAACCGGGGAGCTGTTTTTT. The variable domain in full, with the rest retrieved from reference TRBV30 and TRBJ2-2, is SQTIHQWPATLVQPVGSPLSLECTVEGTSNPNLYWYRQAAGRGLQLLFYSVGIGQISSEVPQNLSASRPQDRQFILSSKKLLLSDSGFYLCAWSETGELFFGEGSRLTVL.

The CDR3 protein is CRWGGNTEAFF. The CDR3 DNA reads as TGCAGGTGGGGAGGGAACACTGAAGCTTTCTTT. The chain carries TRBV20-1 and TRBJ1-1; D not resolved. This CDR3 is built from 11 residues. The V gene's germline CDR1 is DFQATT and CDR2 SNEGSKA (reference sequence).

This sequence joins TRBV7-9 and TRBJ2-5, with 8 bases that match TRBD1. CDR3 length: 15 residues. The V and J ends lost 1 base and 5 bases, in that order; junction bases with no gene match: 6. The germline V gene encodes CDR1 SEHNR and CDR2 FQNEAQ (reference sequence). The CDR3 nucleotides are TGTGCCAGCAGCTTAGTACAGGGGGTAGCGGAGACCCAGTACTTC. Protein: CASSLVQGVAETQYF. The full variable domain, rest sourced from reference TRBV7-9 and TRBJ2-5, is DTGVSQNPRHKITKRGQNVTFRCDPISEHNRLYWYRQTLGQGPEFLTYFQNEAQLEKSRLLSDRFSAERPKGSFSTLEIQRTEQGDSAMYLCASSLVQGVAETQYFGPGTRLLVL.

The rearrangement joins TRBV5-1 to TRBJ2-3, with a weak D call TRBD2 (6 bases). V shed 3 bases and J shed 6 bases, with 11 bases lying between them. The CDR3 is 13 residues long. Per the germline V gene, CDR1 is SGHRS and CDR2 is YFSETQ. CDR3 in amino acids: CASSSFRGDTQYF. The CDR3 DNA sequence: TGCGCCAGCAGCTCTTTCCGGGGGGATACGCAGTATTTT.

The chain combines TRBV27 with TRBJ1-2; D might be TRBD1 (5 bases). CDR1 is MNHEY, CDR2 SMNVEV, per germline (reference sequence). Trimming pared 6 bases from V and 8 bases from J, leaving 19 bases between. There are 14 residues in the CDR3. CDR3 coding DNA: TGTGCCAGCAGCGCCGGGACGGGAGTCGGAGGCTACACCTTC. This encodes CASSAGTGVGGYTF.